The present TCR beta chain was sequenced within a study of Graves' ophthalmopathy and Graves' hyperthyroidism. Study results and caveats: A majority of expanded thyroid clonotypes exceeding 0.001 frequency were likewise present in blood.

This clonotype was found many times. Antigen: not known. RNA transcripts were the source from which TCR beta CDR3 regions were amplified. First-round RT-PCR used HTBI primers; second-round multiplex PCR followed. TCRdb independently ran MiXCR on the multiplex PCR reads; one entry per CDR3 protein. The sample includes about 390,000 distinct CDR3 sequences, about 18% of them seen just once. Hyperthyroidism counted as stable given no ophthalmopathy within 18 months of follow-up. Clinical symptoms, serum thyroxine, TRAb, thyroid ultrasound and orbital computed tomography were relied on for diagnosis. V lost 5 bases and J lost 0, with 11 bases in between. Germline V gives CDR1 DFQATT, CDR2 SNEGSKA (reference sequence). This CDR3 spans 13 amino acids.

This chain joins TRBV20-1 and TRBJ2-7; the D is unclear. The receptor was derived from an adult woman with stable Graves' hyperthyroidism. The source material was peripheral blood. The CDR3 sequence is CSALPLNSYEQYF. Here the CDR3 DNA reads TGCAGTGCTCTTCCTCTAAACTCCTACGAGCAGTACTTC.